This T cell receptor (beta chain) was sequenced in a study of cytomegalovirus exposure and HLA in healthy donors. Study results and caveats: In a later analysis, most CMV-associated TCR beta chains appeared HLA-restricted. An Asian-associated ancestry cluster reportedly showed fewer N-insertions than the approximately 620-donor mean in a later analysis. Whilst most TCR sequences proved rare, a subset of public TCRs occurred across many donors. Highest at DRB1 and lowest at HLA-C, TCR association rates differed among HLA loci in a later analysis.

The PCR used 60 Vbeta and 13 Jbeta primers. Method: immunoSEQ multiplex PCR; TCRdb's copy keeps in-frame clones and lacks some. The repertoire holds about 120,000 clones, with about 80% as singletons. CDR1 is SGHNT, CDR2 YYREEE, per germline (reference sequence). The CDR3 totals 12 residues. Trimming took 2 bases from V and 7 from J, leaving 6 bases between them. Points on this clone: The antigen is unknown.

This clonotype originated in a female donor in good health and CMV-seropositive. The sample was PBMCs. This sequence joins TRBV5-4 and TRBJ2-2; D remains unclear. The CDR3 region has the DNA TGTGCCAGCAGCTTCGCGCGCGGGGAGCTGTTTTTT. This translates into CASSFARGELFF.